The entry that follows covers one T cell receptor (beta chain) sequence. The target antigen is unknown. Amplified TCR beta CDR3 regions came from RNA transcripts. The primer set for the first-round RT-PCR of the TCR CDR3 was HTBI. MiXCR, run by TCRdb on the multiplex PCR reads, gives a single entry per CDR3 protein. The sample holds approximately 400,000 distinct CDR3 sequences, 20% to 25% seen once. This record comes from a study of T cells in Graves' hyperthyroidism and ophthalmopathy. Study observations and caveats: A 13 V-J signature model discriminated ophthalmopathy versus stable hyperthyroidism.

The length of the CDR3 is 12 residues. Trimming shortened V by 5 bases and J by 5 bases, and 11 bases separated the two germline ends. The germline gives CDR1 SQVTM, CDR2 ANQGSEA. Source material: blood. The clonotype comes from a man aged 45 to 65 with Graves' hyperthyroidism. The chain links TRBV29-1 to TRBJ2-3; TRBD1 might be the D (5 bases). CDR3 sequence: CSVLGAEDTQYF. CDR3 coding DNA: TGCAGCGTTCTAGGGGCGGAAGATACGCAGTATTTT.